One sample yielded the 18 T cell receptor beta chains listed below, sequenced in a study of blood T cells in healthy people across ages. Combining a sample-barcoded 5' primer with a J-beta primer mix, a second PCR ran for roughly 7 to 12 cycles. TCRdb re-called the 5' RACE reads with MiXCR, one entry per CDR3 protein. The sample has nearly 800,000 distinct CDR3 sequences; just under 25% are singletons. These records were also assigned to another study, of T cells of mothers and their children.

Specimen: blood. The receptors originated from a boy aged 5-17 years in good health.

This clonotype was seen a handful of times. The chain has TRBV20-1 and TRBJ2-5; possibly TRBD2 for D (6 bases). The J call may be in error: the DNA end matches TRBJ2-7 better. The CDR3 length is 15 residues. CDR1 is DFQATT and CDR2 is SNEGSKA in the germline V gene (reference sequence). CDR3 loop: CSAREVGGTGYEQYF. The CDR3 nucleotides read TGCAGTGCTAGAGAAGTGGGGGGTACAGGCTACGAGCAGTACTTC.

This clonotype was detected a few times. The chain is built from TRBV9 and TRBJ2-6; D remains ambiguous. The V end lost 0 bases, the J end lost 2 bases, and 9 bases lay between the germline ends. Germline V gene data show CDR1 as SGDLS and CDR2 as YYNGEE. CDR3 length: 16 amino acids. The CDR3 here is CASSVGKRTGANVLTF. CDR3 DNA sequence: TGTGCCAGCAGCGTAGGTAAGAGGACTGGGGCCAACGTCCTGACTTTC.

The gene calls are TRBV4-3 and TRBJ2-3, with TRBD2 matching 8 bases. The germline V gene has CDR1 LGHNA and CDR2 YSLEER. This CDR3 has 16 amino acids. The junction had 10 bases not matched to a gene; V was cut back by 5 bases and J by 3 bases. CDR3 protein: CASSSGGLIGTDTQYF. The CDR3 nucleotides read TGCGCCAGCAGCTCGGGGGGGCTAATCGGGACAGATACGCAGTATTTT.

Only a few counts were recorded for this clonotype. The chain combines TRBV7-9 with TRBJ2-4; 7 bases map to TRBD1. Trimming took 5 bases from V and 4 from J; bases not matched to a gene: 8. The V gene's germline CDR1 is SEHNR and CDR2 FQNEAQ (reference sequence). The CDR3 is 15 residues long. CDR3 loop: CASSRREQGKNIQYF. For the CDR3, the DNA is TGTGCCAGCAGCCGTAGAGAACAGGGGAAAAACATTCAGTACTTC.

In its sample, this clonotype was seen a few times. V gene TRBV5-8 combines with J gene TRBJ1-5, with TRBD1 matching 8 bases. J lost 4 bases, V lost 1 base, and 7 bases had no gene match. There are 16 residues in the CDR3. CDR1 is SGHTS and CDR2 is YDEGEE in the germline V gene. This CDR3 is CASSLTQGARNQPQHF. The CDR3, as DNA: TGTGCCAGCAGCTTGACGCAGGGGGCGCGGAATCAGCCCCAGCATTTT.

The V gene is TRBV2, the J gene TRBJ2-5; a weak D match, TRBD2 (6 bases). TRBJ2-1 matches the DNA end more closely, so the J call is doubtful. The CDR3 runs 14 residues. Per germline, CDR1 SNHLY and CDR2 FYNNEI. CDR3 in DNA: TGTGCCAGCAGTGACAGGACTAAGAACAATGAGCAGTTCTTC. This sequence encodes CASSDRTKNNEQFF.

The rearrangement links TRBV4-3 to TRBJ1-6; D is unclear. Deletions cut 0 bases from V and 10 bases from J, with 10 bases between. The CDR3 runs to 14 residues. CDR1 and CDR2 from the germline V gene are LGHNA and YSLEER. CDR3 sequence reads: CASSQDLEGSPLHF. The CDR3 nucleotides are TGCGCCAGCAGCCAAGATCTGGAGGGATCACCCCTCCACTTT.

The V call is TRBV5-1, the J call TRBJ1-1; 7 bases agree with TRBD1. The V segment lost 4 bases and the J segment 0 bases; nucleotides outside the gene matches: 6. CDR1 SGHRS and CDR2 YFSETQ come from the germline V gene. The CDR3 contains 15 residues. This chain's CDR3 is CASSAGTDMNTEAFF. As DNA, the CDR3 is TGCGCCAGCAGCGCCGGGACAGACATGAACACTGAAGCTTTCTTT. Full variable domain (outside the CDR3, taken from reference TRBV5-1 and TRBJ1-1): KAGVTQTPRYLIKTRGQQVTLSCSPISGHRSVSWYQQTPGQGLQFLFEYFSETQRNKGNFPGRFSGRQFSNSRSEMNVSTLELGDSALYLCASSAGTDMNTEAFFGQGTRLTVV.

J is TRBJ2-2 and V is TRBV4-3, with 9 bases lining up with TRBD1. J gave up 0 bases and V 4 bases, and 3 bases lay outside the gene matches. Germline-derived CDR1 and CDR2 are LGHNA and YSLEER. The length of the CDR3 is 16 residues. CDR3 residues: CASSRGQGANTGELFF. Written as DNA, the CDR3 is TGCGCCAGCAGCCGGGGACAGGGTGCGAACACCGGGGAGCTGTTTTTT.

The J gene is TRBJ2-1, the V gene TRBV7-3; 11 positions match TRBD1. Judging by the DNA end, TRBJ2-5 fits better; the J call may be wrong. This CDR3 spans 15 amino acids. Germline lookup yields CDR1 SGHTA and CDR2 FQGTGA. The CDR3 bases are TGTGCCAGCAGCTGGACAGGGGGCGCGGGGGAGACCCAGTACTTC. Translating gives CASSWTGGAGETQYF.

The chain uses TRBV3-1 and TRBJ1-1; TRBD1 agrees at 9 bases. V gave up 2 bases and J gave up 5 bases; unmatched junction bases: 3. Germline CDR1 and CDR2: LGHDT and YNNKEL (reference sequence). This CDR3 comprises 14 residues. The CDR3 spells CASSQRDRETEAFF. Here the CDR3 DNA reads TGTGCCAGCAGCCAAAGGGACAGGGAGACTGAAGCTTTCTTT.

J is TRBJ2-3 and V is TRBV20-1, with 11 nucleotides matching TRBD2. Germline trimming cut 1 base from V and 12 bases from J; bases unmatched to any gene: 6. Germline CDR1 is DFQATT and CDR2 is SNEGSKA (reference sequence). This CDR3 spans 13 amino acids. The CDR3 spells CSARVLAGGNQYF. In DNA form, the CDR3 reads TGCAGTGCTAGAGTTCTAGCGGGAGGTAACCAGTATTTT.

The CDR3 sequence is CAISESRGTNTGELFF. The CDR3 nucleotides are TGTGCCATCAGTGAGTCGCGAGGGACGAACACCGGGGAGCTGTTTTTT. The J gene is TRBJ2-2, the V gene TRBV10-3, with D possibly being TRBD2 (5 bases). The germline V gene has CDR1 ENHRY and CDR2 SYGVKD. This CDR3 has 16 residues. The V gene lost 0 bases and the J gene lost 0 bases, with 8 bases spanning the gap.

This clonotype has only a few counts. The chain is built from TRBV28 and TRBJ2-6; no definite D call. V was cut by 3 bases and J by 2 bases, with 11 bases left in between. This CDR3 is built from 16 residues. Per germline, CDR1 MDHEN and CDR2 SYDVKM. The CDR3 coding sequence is TGTGCCAGCAGTTTGTTACCATCCACTGGGGCCAACGTCCTGACTTTC. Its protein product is CASSLLPSTGANVLTF.

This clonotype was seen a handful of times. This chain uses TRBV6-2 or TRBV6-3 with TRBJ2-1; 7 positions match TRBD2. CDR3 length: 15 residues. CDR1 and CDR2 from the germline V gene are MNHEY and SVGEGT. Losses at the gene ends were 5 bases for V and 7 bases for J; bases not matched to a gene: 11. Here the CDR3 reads CASSPTSALGNEQFF. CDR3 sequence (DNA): TGTGCCAGCAGTCCTACTAGCGCCCTAGGGAATGAGCAGTTCTTC.

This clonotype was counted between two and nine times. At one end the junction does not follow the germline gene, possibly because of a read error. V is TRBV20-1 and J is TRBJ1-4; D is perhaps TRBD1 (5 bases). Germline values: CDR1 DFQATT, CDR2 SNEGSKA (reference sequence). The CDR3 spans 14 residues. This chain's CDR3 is CSATAGVVDEKLFF. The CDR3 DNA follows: TGCAGCGCTACCGCGGGGGTAGTGGATGAAAAACTGTTTTTT.

The CDR3 loop reads CASSFPQATSGGLGQETQYF. CDR3 sequence (DNA): TGCGCCAGCAGCTTTCCACAGGCGACTAGCGGGGGGCTGGGTCAAGAGACCCAGTACTTC. The chain employs TRBV5-1 and TRBJ2-5, with 13 positions matching TRBD2. The CDR3 has 20 residues. With V trimmed by 2 bases and J by 2 bases, 15 bases remained unmatched. Germline CDR1 is SGHRS and CDR2 is YFSETQ.

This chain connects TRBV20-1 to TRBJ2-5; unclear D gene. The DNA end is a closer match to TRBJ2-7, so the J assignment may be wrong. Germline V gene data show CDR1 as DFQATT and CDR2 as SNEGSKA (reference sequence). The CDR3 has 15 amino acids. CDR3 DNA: TGCAGTGCTAAGGGTCGGGTCCTAACTAACTACGAGCAGTACTTC. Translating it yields CSAKGRVLTNYEQYF.